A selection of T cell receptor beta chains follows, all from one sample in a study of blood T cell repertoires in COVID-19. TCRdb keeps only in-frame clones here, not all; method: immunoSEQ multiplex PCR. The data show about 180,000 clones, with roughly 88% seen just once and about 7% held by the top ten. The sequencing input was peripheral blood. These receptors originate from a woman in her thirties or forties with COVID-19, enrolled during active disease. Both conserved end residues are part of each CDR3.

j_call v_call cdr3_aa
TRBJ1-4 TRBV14 CASSQGLTVQAFF
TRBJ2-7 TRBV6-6 CASSYSVNRINYEQYF
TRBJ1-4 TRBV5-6 CASSPGTGRTNEKLFF
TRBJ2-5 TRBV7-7 CASSTGTSAETQYF
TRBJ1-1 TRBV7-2 CASSFFQALAGEAFF
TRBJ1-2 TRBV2 CASSLTGNGYTF
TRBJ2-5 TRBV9 CASSVVGGGETQYF
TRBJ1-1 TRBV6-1 CASSEHLRNTEAFF
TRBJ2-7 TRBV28 CASSPGGAISYEQYF
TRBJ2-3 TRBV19 CASLDRSTDTQYF
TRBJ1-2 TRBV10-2 CASSRGARNYGYTF
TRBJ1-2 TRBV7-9 CASSLGTGGETF
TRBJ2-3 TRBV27 CASSLNPIVGDTQYF
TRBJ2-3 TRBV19 CASSTTGLDTQYF
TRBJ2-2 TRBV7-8 CASSSRLAGGTGELFF
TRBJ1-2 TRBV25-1 CASSVSARAGYTF
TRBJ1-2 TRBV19 CASSGGLNGDGYTF
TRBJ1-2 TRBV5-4 CASTLYREHGYTF
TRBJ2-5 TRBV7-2 CASSLTGTSRIETQYF
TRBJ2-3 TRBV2 CASSSHKGDADTQYF
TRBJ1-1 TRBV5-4 CASSLVGGLANTEAFF
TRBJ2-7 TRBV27 CASGLPGISAYEQYF
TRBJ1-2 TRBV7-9 CASSFRGSNGYTF
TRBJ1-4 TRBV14 CASSQESSGGTNEKLFF
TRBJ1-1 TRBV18 CASATGGRNTEAFF
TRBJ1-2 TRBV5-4 CASSFPGGAAYGYTF
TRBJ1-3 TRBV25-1 CASSPHTGIGNTIYF
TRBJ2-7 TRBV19 CASSAGQGAIYEQYF
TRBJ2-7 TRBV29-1 CSVGQGRYEQYF
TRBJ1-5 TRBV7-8 CASSLVVGTGISNQPQHF
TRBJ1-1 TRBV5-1 CASSLGSLNQGTEAFF
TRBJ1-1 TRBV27 CASRLGGTERNTEAFF
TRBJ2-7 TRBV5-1 CASSLGLAGGRISYEQYF
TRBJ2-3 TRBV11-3 CASSHGAQGARLDTQYF
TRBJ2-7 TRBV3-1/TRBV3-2 CASSLSSYEQYF
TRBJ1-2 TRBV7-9 CASSNNMRGYTF
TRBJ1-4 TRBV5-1 CASSPQGLNEKLFF
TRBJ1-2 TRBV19 CASSIADGYTF
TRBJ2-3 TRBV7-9 CASSPSGQRTPDTQYF
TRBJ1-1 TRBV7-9 CASSLTTGNTEAFF
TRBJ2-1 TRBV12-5 CASGGTSGLTYNEQFF
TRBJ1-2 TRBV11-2 CASSLRQGDNYGYTF
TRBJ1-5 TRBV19 CASSIWYAEVAQHF
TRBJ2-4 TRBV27 CASTRDRQGIQYF
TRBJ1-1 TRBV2 CASSEGDRVDTEAFF
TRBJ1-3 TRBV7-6 CASSPRGLGNTIYF
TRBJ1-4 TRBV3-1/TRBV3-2 CASSPEYRVREEKLFF
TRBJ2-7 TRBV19 CASSSSPTGITYEQYF
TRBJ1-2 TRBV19 CASSIPGKGYTF
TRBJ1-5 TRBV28 CASSSGQALGPQHF
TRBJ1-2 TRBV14 CASSQDQRTRNYGYTF
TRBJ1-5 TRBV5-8 CASSPTPGGKDLFQPQHF
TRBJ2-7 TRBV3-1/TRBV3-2 CASSQGKGSSYEQYF